These T cell receptor beta chains were read from a single sample in a study of shared clonotypes between healthy human individuals. The assay was immunoSEQ multiplex PCR, and TCRdb's table has in-frame clones only and misses some. The sample shows about 2.2 million clones, more than 85% of them seen only once. The sequencing input was naive CD8+ T cells from PBMCs. The receptor source for this set is a man between 18 and 29 years old in good health. Some clones in this sample may be carry-over from other donors' samples. The CDR3 runs from the conserved cysteine through the conserved F or W. The D gene is left open where the match is weak. Only some rows state a clone size, as once, few, many or a class for expanded clones.

>TRBJ2-1|NA|NA|TRBV5-5
CASSSGDYNEQFF
TGTGCCAGCAGCTCTGGGGATTACAATGAGCAGTTCTTC
>TRBJ2-1|NA|NA|TRBV5-1
CASSYGTSEQFF
TGCGCCAGCAGCTACGGGACATCGGAGCAGTTCTTC
>TRBJ2-7|NA|once|TRBV9
CASSSREAYEQYF
TGTGCCAGCAGCTCCCGCGAGGCCTACGAGCAGTACTTC
>TRBJ1-5|NA|NA|TRBV5-6
CASSLLGGDSFSNQPQHF
TGTGCCAGCAGCTTGTTAGGGGGTGATTCTTTTAGCAATCAGCCCCAGCATTTT
>TRBJ2-7|TRBD1|NA|TRBV7-7
CASSLGGRGSGYEQYF
TGTGCCAGCAGCTTAGGTGGCAGGGGGTCGGGGTACGAGCAGTACTTC
>TRBJ2-7|NA|NA|TRBV4-1
CASSQVAGADEQYF
TGCGCCAGCAGCCAAGTTGCAGGGGCGGACGAGCAGTACTTC
>TRBJ2-7|TRBD1|once|TRBV2
CASKRGLYEQYF
TGTGCCAGCAAAAGGGGGCTGTACGAGCAGTACTTC
>TRBJ1-2|NA|NA|TRBV10-3
CAISDLENYGYTF
TGTGCCATCAGTGATTTGGAGAACTATGGCTACACCTTC
>TRBJ1-1|TRBD1|NA|TRBV2
CASSEMVGQGLDLEAFF
TGTGCCAGCAGCGAGATGGTAGGACAGGGGCTGGATTTAGAAGCTTTCTTT
>TRBJ2-3|TRBD2|NA|TRBV9
CASSHSGVSTDTQYF
TGTGCCAGCAGCCACAGCGGGGTGAGCACAGATACGCAGTATTTT
>TRBJ2-7|NA|NA|TRBV9
CASSVGLPGPSYEQYF
TGTGCCAGCAGCGTAGGACTCCCTGGACCCTCCTACGAGCAGTACTTC
>TRBJ1-2|NA|once|TRBV7-2
CASSFSGFSNYGYTF
TGTGCCAGCAGCTTTAGTGGGTTCAGCAACTATGGCTACACCTTC
>TRBJ1-4|NA|NA|TRBV6-4
CASSPSGGNNEKLFF
TGTGCCAGCAGTCCTTCTGGCGGAAATAATGAAAAACTGTTTTTT
>TRBJ1-5|NA|few|TRBV19
CASSIGKYQPQHF
TGTGCCAGTAGTATAGGGAAATATCAGCCCCAGCATTTT
>TRBJ1-5|TRBD1|NA|TRBV23-1
CASSHLGGSTYSNQPQHF
TGCGCCAGCAGTCATCTAGGGGGCAGCACCTATAGCAATCAGCCCCAGCATTTT
>TRBJ2-1|NA|NA|TRBV19
CARFQKGNNEQFF
TGTGCCAGGTTCCAAAAGGGGAACAATGAGCAGTTCTTC
>TRBJ2-1|NA|NA|TRBV7-9
CASSQGVTTYEQFF
TGTGCCAGCAGCCAAGGGGTAACTACATATGAGCAGTTCTTC
>TRBJ1-2|TRBD1|NA|TRBV27
CASSTIRDRGPGYGYTF
TGTGCCAGCAGTACCATCCGGGACAGGGGGCCGGGCTATGGCTACACCTTC